Given below is one T cell receptor beta chain in context. Sequencing was performed with immunoSEQ multiplex PCR; in TCRdb, only in-frame clones are kept and a portion is missing. The sample includes some 100,000 clones, roughly 90% of them seen just once. The CDR3 has 17 residues. Germline V gene sequence: CDR1 SEHNR, CDR2 FQNEAQ (reference sequence). Deletions cut 1 base from V and 3 bases from J, with 19 bases between. These data originate in a study of T cell changes during pregnancy in multiple sclerosis. The chain combines TRBV7-9 with TRBJ2-7, with D perhaps TRBD2 (6 bases). This receptor was identified in a female donor with multiple sclerosis, enrolled in a pregnancy study. The sample was peripheral blood, taken after pregnancy. CDR3 sequence (DNA): TGTGCCAGCAGCTTAGGGGCGGGACTCTACCCCCTCTACGAGCAGTACTTC. Translation: CASSLGAGLYPLYEQYF.